What follows are 10 T cell receptor beta chains derived from one specimen sequenced in a study of OX40 agonist ivuxolimab in advanced cancers. Clones were sequenced by immunoSEQ multiplex PCR, and TCRdb holds only the in-frame ones, with some missing. The sample yields 37,000 or so clones, around 87% seen once. Here the sequenced sample was CD4+ or CD8+ T cells sorted from blood, taken in a trial of the OX40 agonist ivuxolimab. The receptors originated from an adult with an advanced solid tumor such as melanoma, head and neck, liver or kidney cancer.

This chain links TRBV6-5 with TRBJ1-2; TRBD1 might be the D (5 bases). This CDR3 spans 16 amino acids. Between the trimmed V and J ends, which lost 0 bases and 1 base, there was a span of 12 bases. CDR1 and CDR2 from the germline V gene are MNHEY and SVGAGI. The CDR3 is CASSYSGRGGNYGYTF. The DNA for the CDR3 is TGTGCCAGCAGTTACTCAGGTCGGGGGGGTAACTATGGCTACACCTTC.

The rearrangement joins TRBV5-1 to TRBJ2-7, with D maybe TRBD2 (6 bases). Trimming pared 2 bases from V and 7 bases from J, leaving 10 bases between. CDR1 and CDR2 from the germline V gene are SGHRS and YFSETQ. The CDR3 has 12 residues. The DNA of the CDR3 is TGCGCCAGCAGCTTCCAAGGGAGGGAGCAGTACTTC. Translated, it gives CASSFQGREQYF.

The rearrangement joins TRBV7-9 to TRBJ1-1; unclear D gene. V lost 2 bases and J lost 7, with 14 bases in between. The CDR3 consists of 14 residues. Germline V gene lookup returns CDR1 SEHNR and CDR2 FQNEAQ (reference sequence). The CDR3: CASSLTPGGFEAFF. The CDR3 nucleotides read TGTGCCAGCAGCTTAACCCCGGGCGGTTTTGAAGCTTTCTTT.

The V call is TRBV4-2, the J call TRBJ2-3; 7 nucleotides match TRBD2. The germline V gene has CDR1 LGHNA and CDR2 YNFKEQ. This CDR3 is 17 amino acids long. The J segment lost 6 bases and the V segment lost 1 base, leaving 13 bases of the junction unmatched. Here the CDR3 DNA reads TGTGCCAGCAGCCAAGTCAACGCGGGGGATACGTTGGATACGCAGTATTTT. Translation: CASSQVNAGDTLDTQYF.

About this clone itself: Other DNA sequences of this sample code for an identical CDR3. This chain links TRBV7-2 with TRBJ2-7; 7 positions agree with TRBD2. The CDR3 extends over 12 amino acids. Germline V gene sequence: CDR1 SGHTA, CDR2 FQGNSA. With V trimmed by 4 bases and J by 7 bases, 4 bases remained unmatched. The CDR3 DNA follows: TGTGCCAGCAGCTGGGGGGGTCGGGAGCAGTACTTC. Residues: CASSWGGREQYF.

The V and J genes are TRBV30 and TRBJ1-2; 7 positions match TRBD1. Germline CDR1 and CDR2: GTSNPN and SVGIG (reference sequence). The V and J ends lost 0 bases and 6 bases, in that order; junction bases with no gene match: 4. The CDR3 extends over 13 amino acids. CDR3 residues: CAWSVYRGDGYTF. DNA of the CDR3: TGTGCCTGGAGTGTATACAGGGGAGATGGCTACACCTTC.

The chain carries TRBV30 and TRBJ2-3; 7 nucleotides agree with TRBD2. The CDR3 sequence is 14 residues long. The junction had 0 bases not matched to a gene; V was cut back by 0 bases and J by 0 bases. Germline CDR1 GTSNPN, CDR2 SVGIG (reference sequence). The CDR3 loop is CAWSVAGSTDTQYF. CDR3 in DNA: TGTGCCTGGAGTGTAGCGGGGAGCACAGATACGCAGTATTTT.

The rearrangement uses TRBV6-5 and TRBJ2-5, with D perhaps TRBD1 (6 bases). With 3 bases removed from V and 0 bases from J, the gap between germline ends came to 14 bases. The CDR3 has 16 amino acids. Germline CDR1 is MNHEY and CDR2 is SVGAGI. CDR3 in amino acids: CASSYSGTGYQETQYF. CDR3 nucleotide sequence: TGTGCCAGCAGTTATTCGGGAACAGGGTACCAAGAGACCCAGTACTTC.

This chain uses TRBV19 with TRBJ1-1; 7 bases are a match to TRBD1. Germline assignment: CDR1 LNHDA and CDR2 SQIVND (reference sequence). With V trimmed by 3 bases and J by 1 base, 5 bases remained unmatched. This CDR3 has 15 amino acids. In DNA form, the CDR3 reads TGTGCCAGTAGTATCCCAGGGGGAGGGAACACTGAAGCTTTCTTT. Protein product: CASSIPGGGNTEAFF.

The CDR3 nucleotides are TGTGCCAGCAGCTTCGGGACAGAAGGGGATACGCAGTATTTT. Translated, it gives CASSFGTEGDTQYF. V usage is TRBV7-6 and J usage is TRBJ2-3; 7 bases align to TRBD1. The junction had 6 bases not matched to a gene; V was cut back by 3 bases and J by 6 bases. This CDR3 contains 14 residues. Germline V gene data show CDR1 as SGHVS and CDR2 as FNYEAQ.